These T cell receptor beta chains were read from a single sample in a study of OX40 agonist ivuxolimab in advanced cancers. Profiling relied on immunoSEQ multiplex PCR, and the TCRdb table lists in-frame clones only, not all of them. The sample shows roughly 71,000 clones, more than 65% of them seen only once. The source material was CD4+ or CD8+ T cells sorted from blood, sampled in a trial of the OX40 agonist ivuxolimab. The receptors stem from an adult with an advanced solid tumor such as melanoma, head and neck, liver or kidney cancer. CDR3s include the opening cysteine and the closing phenylalanine or tryptophan. Each record gives: CDR3 length, clone size, J gene, V gene, D gene, CDR3 DNA, CDR3 protein. D genes are given only for firm matches. The size of a clone is reported for some rows only, either as once, few or many, or as a class for expanded clones.

>14|.|TRBJ2-2|TRBV10-3|TRBD1
TGTGCCATCACCTTGGACAGGGCGGCCGGGGAGCTGTTTTTT
CAITLDRAAGELFF
>13|.|TRBJ2-2|TRBV28|.
TGTGCCAGCATCCTACGACACACCGGGGAGCTGTTTTTT
CASILRHTGELFF
>16|.|TRBJ1-2|TRBV21-1|.
TGTGCCAGCAGCAGGGACAGGGAACCGAGGAGCTATGGCTACACCTTC
CASSRDREPRSYGYTF
>15|.|TRBJ1-1|TRBV28|.
TGTGCCAGCAGTTTATCGTTTCAGGGGAAGACTGAAGCTTTCTTT
CASSLSFQGKTEAFF
>13|.|TRBJ1-3|TRBV5-1|.
TGCGCCAGCAGAGAAAACTCTGGAAACACCATATATTTT
CASRENSGNTIYF
>15|few|TRBJ2-3|TRBV5-1|TRBD1
TGCGCCAGCGGACTCGGACAGGGGGCGGCAGATACGCAGTATTTT
CASGLGQGAADTQYF
>11|.|TRBJ2-1|TRBV20-1|.
TGCAGTCCCCTTCTAAACCATGAGCAGTTCTTC
CSPLLNHEQFF
>16|.|TRBJ2-3|TRBV9|TRBD1
TGTGCCAGCAGCACATCCGGGACAGCGAGCACAGATACGCAGTATTTT
CASSTSGTASTDTQYF
>13|.|TRBJ2-1|TRBV5-1|.
TGCGCCAGCAGCTTGGATCGTAACAATGAGCAGTTCTTC
CASSLDRNNEQFF
>15|.|TRBJ2-1|TRBV10-3|TRBD2
TGTGCCTTTTCCCGTGCGGGAGGGGAAGGGAATGAGCAGTTCTTC
CAFSRAGGEGNEQFF
>16|.|TRBJ2-1|TRBV28|TRBD2
TGTGCCAGCAGTCCGCCCCACCCCGGACTAGCGGGAGGGCACTTCTTC
CASSPPHPGLAGGHFF
>14|.|TRBJ2-1|TRBV11-2|.
TGTGCCAGCAGCTATGGACGGGCCTACAATGAGCAGTTCTTC
CASSYGRAYNEQFF
>14|.|TRBJ2-2|TRBV5-1|.
TGCGCCAGCAGTGCCCAGATTAACACCGGGGAGCTGTTTTTT
CASSAQINTGELFF
>13|.|TRBJ1-2|TRBV6-5|.
TGTGCCAGCAGCCTCTCCCTAGGCTATGGCTACACCTTC
CASSLSLGYGYTF
>17|.|TRBJ2-1|TRBV7-9|.
TGTGCCAGCAGCCAAAGGTGGGAGACTAGGGATCACGATGAGCAGTTCTTC
CASSQRWETRDHDEQFF
>11|.|TRBJ2-3|TRBV20-1|.
TGCAGTGCTAGGTCTCAAAATACGCAGTATTTT
CSARSQNTQYF
>15|.|TRBJ2-3|TRBV18|.
TGTGCCAGCTCAACCGGACAGATCCGCACAGATACGCAGTATTTT
CASSTGQIRTDTQYF
>14|.|TRBJ2-7|TRBV18|.
TGTGCCAGCTCCTACAGGACAGAGAAGTACGAGCAGTACTTC
CASSYRTEKYEQYF
>16|.|TRBJ2-4|TRBV5-1|TRBD1
TGCGCCAGCAGCCTGGGACAGGCTCTAGCCAAAAACATTCAGTACTTC
CASSLGQALAKNIQYF
>13|.|TRBJ1-1|TRBV7-9|TRBD1
TGTGCCAGCTCGACAGGGCGGGACACTGAAGCTTTCTTT
CASSTGRDTEAFF
>15|few|TRBJ2-2|TRBV6-5|.
TGTGCCAGCAGTCCCAGCTTGGTGGCGACCGGGGAGCTGTTTTTT
CASSPSLVATGELFF
>15|.|TRBJ2-1|TRBV9|.
TGTGCCAGCAGCGTTGGGGTGAGCGAAGACAATGAGCAGTTCTTC
CASSVGVSEDNEQFF
>19|.|TRBJ2-3|TRBV28|.
TGTGCCAGCAGCCCCCCTCCGTGGGTGCGGGTCGATAGGGCAGATACGCAGTATTTT
CASSPPPWVRVDRADTQYF
>15|.|TRBJ1-5|TRBV19|.
TGTGCCAGTAGTTCCACGAGGGATGGCAATCAGCCCCAGCATTTT
CASSSTRDGNQPQHF
>11|few|TRBJ2-7|TRBV7-9|.
TGTGCCGGGGGGAGCTCCTACGAGCAGTACTTC
CAGGSSYEQYF
>13|.|TRBJ2-7|TRBV2|.
TGTGCCAGTCGGGACACACCCTCCTACGAGCAGTACTTC
CASRDTPSYEQYF
>18|.|TRBJ2-7|TRBV21-1|.
TGTGCCAGCAGCATTTTCACTACTAGCGGGACCAAAGCCTACGAGCAGTACTTC
CASSIFTTSGTKAYEQYF
>17|.|TRBJ2-5|TRBV28|TRBD1
TGTGCCAGCAGCCCCCTCGGACAGGGTAGACGTAAAGAGACCCAGTACTTC
CASSPLGQGRRKETQYF
>18|.|TRBJ1-1|TRBV19|TRBD1
TGTGCCTCCACACTCACGGACAGGGGACGATATATGAACACTGAAGCTTTCTTT
CASTLTDRGRYMNTEAFF
>15|.|TRBJ2-2|TRBV5-4|.
TGTGCCAGCAGCTTGGACTCGGGGGCGGCCGGGGAGCTGTTTTTT
CASSLDSGAAGELFF
>15|.|TRBJ1-2|TRBV5-4|.
TGTGCCAGCAGCTTCGAACAGCTGTATAACTATGGCTACACCTTC
CASSFEQLYNYGYTF
>16|.|TRBJ2-5|TRBV11-3|TRBD2
TGTGCCAGCAGCTTAGTACTAGCGGGAGGCTTCGAGACCCAGTACTTC
CASSLVLAGGFETQYF
>15|.|TRBJ2-1|TRBV7-2|TRBD2
TGTGCCAGCAGGCCGACTAGCGGGTCATTTAATGAGCAGTTCTTC
CASRPTSGSFNEQFF